This T cell receptor beta chain was recorded in a study of CD8+ T cells in alopecia areata. Treatment defined: oral pan-JAK inhibitor, 5-10 mg twice daily. It was from alopecia areata patients that lesional scalp punch biopsies and peripheral blood were collected. Sequencing used cDNA as its template, made by extracting RNA and reverse transcribing it. The protocol was immunoSEQ multiplex PCR, while the TCRdb copy is restricted to in-frame clones and leaves out a portion. This table has roughly 190,000 clones, under 80% appearing once. Here the sequenced sample was CD4+ T cells sorted from blood, taken around week 49, from a patient treated with tofacitinib. This clonotype was sampled from a human donor with alopecia areata.

The CDR3 DNA is TGTGCCAGCAGCGTCGGGACAGGGAAGGACACTGAAGCTTTCTTT. It translates to CASSVGTGKDTEAFF. V is TRBV9 and J is TRBJ1-1; TRBD1 agrees at 9 bases. Germline loops: CDR1 SGDLS, CDR2 YYNGEE. The ends lost 2 bases at V and 3 bases at J; junction bases unmatched: 5. CDR3 size: 15 residues. Variable domain in full (rest from reference TRBV9 and TRBJ1-1): DSGVTQTPKHLITATGQRVTLRCSPRSGDLSVYWYQQSLDQGLQFLIQYYNGEERAKGNILERFSAQQFPDLHSELNLSSLELGDSALYFCASSVGTGKDTEAFFGQGTRLTVV.